The 20 T cell receptor beta chains below all came from one sample that was sequenced in a study of T cell responses to AZD1222 COVID-19 vaccine. Using immunoSEQ multiplex PCR, the repertoire was profiled, and TCRdb retains in-frame clones only, with some absent. The data contain some 100,000 clones, about 87% of them singletons. The sample in question was peripheral blood, obtained 28 days after the second AZD1222 dose. The receptors were sampled from an adult who received the AZD1222 COVID-19 vaccine.

The V call is TRBV11-2, the J call TRBJ1-3; no firm D call. The length of the CDR3 is 12 residues. The germline V gene encodes CDR1 SGHAT and CDR2 FQNNGV. V was cut by 0 bases and J by 7 bases, with 4 bases left in between. CDR3 region: CASSLERNTIYF. The CDR3 coding sequence is TGTGCCAGCAGCTTAGAAAGGAACACCATATATTTT. The complete variable domain, with remaining parts taken from reference TRBV11-2 and TRBJ1-3, reads EAGVAQSPRYKIIEKRQSVAFWCNPISGHATLYWYQQILGQGPKLLIQFQNNGVVDDSQLPKDRFSAERLKGVDSTLKIQPAKLEDSAVYLCASSLERNTIYFGEGSWLTVV.

J is TRBJ1-1 and V is TRBV7-3; TRBD1 matches 11 bases. Germline V lookup: CDR1 SGHTA, CDR2 FQGTGA. The CDR3 loop spans 12 amino acids. Losses at the gene ends were 2 bases for V and 10 bases for J; bases not matched to a gene: 0. The DNA for the CDR3 is TGTGCCAGCAGCTTAGGGACAGGGGGAGCTTTCTTT. Translation gives CASSLGTGGAFF.

This clone showed up just a few times. The V gene is TRBV6-5, the J gene TRBJ2-5; a possible D gene is TRBD2 (5 bases). Trimming pared 6 bases from V and 5 bases from J, leaving 10 bases between. This CDR3 is 12 amino acids long. Per the germline V gene, CDR1 is MNHEY and CDR2 is SVGAGI. The CDR3 is CASSRDSETQYF. CDR3 sequence (DNA): TGTGCCAGCAGCCGGGATTCGGAGACCCAGTACTTC.

The chain links TRBV4-2 to TRBJ2-7, with D possibly being TRBD2 (6 bases). The CDR3 covers 14 residues. Trimming left V 1 base short and J 3 bases short, with 10 bases between. Germline V lookup: CDR1 LGHNA, CDR2 YNFKEQ. CDR3 DNA: TGTGCCAGCAGCCAAGTGGGGACTCTCTACGAGCAGTACTTC. Amino acid sequence: CASSQVGTLYEQYF.

The chain joins TRBV5-1 to TRBJ1-3; 7 bases fit TRBD1. This CDR3 spans 18 amino acids. V trimming: 2 bases; J trimming: 4 bases; junction bases outside the gene matches: 15. The germline V gene has CDR1 SGHRS and CDR2 YFSETQ. CDR3 DNA: TGCGCCAGCAGCTTCCGGGACAGCGCTAGAATGGTCGGAAACACCATATATTTT. Amino acids: CASSFRDSARMVGNTIYF.

V usage is TRBV6-1 and J usage is TRBJ2-5; 9 bases agree with TRBD2. Germline V gives CDR1 MNHNS, CDR2 SASEGT. V gave up 3 bases and J gave up 2 bases; unmatched junction bases: 10. The CDR3 loop spans 17 amino acids. This chain's CDR3 is CASSDFGAGGPQETQYF. For the CDR3, the DNA is TGTGCCAGCAGTGACTTTGGGGCGGGGGGGCCACAAGAGACCCAGTACTTC.

This clone was recorded a few times. The chain recombines TRBV7-9 with TRBJ1-1, with D possibly being TRBD1 (5 bases). This CDR3 is 17 amino acids long. V dropped 6 bases and J dropped 5 bases, with 25 bases sitting between them. CDR1 SEHNR and CDR2 FQNEAQ come from the germline V gene (reference sequence). CDR3 region: CASRLKGVRASRTEAFF. CDR3 DNA sequence: TGTGCCAGCAGGCTAAAAGGGGTTCGGGCCTCAAGGACTGAAGCTTTCTTT.

The CDR3 region is CASSLSTAGGKTQYF. The CDR3 DNA follows: TGTGCCAGCAGTTTATCGACAGCGGGAGGGAAAACCCAGTACTTC. The rearrangement joins TRBV27 to TRBJ2-5; 10 bases are a match to TRBD2. Germline V gene sequence: CDR1 MNHEY, CDR2 SMNVEV (reference sequence). Trimming removed 0 bases from V and 8 bases from J; junction bases left unmatched: 6. The CDR3 spans 15 residues.

The rearrangement joins TRBV20-1 to TRBJ2-3, with D unresolved. Germline lookup yields CDR1 DFQATT and CDR2 SNEGSKA (reference sequence). CDR3 length: 10 residues. The DNA of the CDR3 is TGCAGCCCAACCGCAGATACGCAGTATTTT. It codes for CSPTADTQYF.

V usage is TRBV19 and J usage is TRBJ1-2, with unresolved D. Trimming took off 9 bases at V and 0 bases at J, with 8 bases between the two ends. Germline CDR1 reads LNHDA; CDR2 reads SQIVND (reference sequence). CDR3 length: 12 residues. CDR3 amino acids: CASTSSNYGYTF. The CDR3 DNA is TGTGCCAGCACATCTTCTAACTATGGCTACACCTTC.

DNA for the CDR3: TGTGCCAGTAGTACGGGGGCGGGTGAAAAACTGTTTTTT. Translated, it gives CASSTGAGEKLFF. The chain links TRBV19 to TRBJ1-4, with D perhaps matching TRBD1 (6 bases). Germline V gene data show CDR1 as LNHDA and CDR2 as SQIVND (reference sequence). Trimming took off 4 bases at V and 7 bases at J, with 10 bases between the two ends. This CDR3 contains 13 residues.

This clone was observed once. A junction end diverges from the germline sequence, so it may reflect a read error. The rearrangement links TRBV3-1 (or the pseudogene TRBV3-2) to TRBJ2-2, with 8 bases fitting TRBD2. Germline V lookup: CDR1 LGHDT, CDR2 YNNKEL (reference sequence). The CDR3 extends over 13 amino acids. The CDR3 spells CASSHGGGGQLFF. As DNA, the CDR3 is TGTGCCAGCAGCCACGGGGGGGGCGGGCAGCTGTTTTTT.

This chain connects TRBV19 to TRBJ1-1, with D uncertain. The germline CDR1 and CDR2 sequences are LNHDA and SQIVND (reference sequence). CDR3 length: 15 residues. Trimming left V 8 bases short and J 1 base short, with 17 bases between. Here the CDR3 reads CASPPRSGQNTEAFF. For the CDR3, the DNA is TGTGCCAGTCCCCCCCGCTCAGGCCAGAACACTGAAGCTTTCTTT. Based on the CDR3 plus reference TRBV19 and TRBJ1-1, the full variable domain is DGGITQSPKYLFRKEGQNVTLSCEQNLNHDAMYWYRQDPGQGLRLIYYSQIVNDFQKGDIAEGYSVSREKKESFPLTVTSAQKNPTAFYLCASPPRSGQNTEAFFGQGTRLTVV.

The chain is built from TRBV5-1 and TRBJ1-2; no definite D call. This CDR3 spans 14 amino acids. V dropped 2 bases and J dropped 6 bases, with 14 bases sitting between them. Germline CDR1 is SGHRS and CDR2 is YFSETQ. CDR3 nucleotides: TGCGCCAGCAGCTTACAAGGCCTGGATGATGGCTACACCTTC. Encoded protein: CASSLQGLDDGYTF.

The chain combines TRBV7-9 with TRBJ2-1; a weak D match, TRBD2 (6 bases). The CDR3 is made up of 15 amino acids. The V end was cut by 5 bases, the J end by 5 bases, with 16 bases between. Germline V gene sequence: CDR1 SEHNR, CDR2 FQNEAQ (reference sequence). The CDR3 loop reads CASSPLLANHNEQFF. DNA for the CDR3: TGTGCCAGCAGCCCACTTCTAGCGAACCACAATGAGCAGTTCTTC.

This chain links TRBV5-1 with TRBJ2-3, with a weak D call TRBD1 (6 bases). The CDR3 has 14 amino acids. The V and J ends lost 4 bases and 5 bases respectively, with 14 bases between them. Germline assignment: CDR1 SGHRS and CDR2 YFSETQ. CDR3 sequence (DNA): TGCGCCAGCAGCCCCCTCGAGGGGGAAGATACGCAGTATTTT. It is translated as CASSPLEGEDTQYF.

The genes are TRBV6-6 and TRBJ1-2; TRBD1 matches at 9 bases. The CDR3 has 14 amino acids. The J segment lost 12 bases and the V segment lost 7 bases, leaving 15 bases of the junction unmatched. Germline CDR1 and CDR2: MNHNY and SVGAGI (reference sequence). CDR3 region: CASKPGTGYGENTF. Here the CDR3 DNA reads TGTGCCAGCAAGCCCGGGACAGGGTATGGTGAGAACACCTTC.

The J gene is TRBJ1-3, the V gene TRBV27; D not certain. In germline, CDR1 is MNHEY, CDR2 SMNVEV (reference sequence). V lost 4 bases and J lost 2, with 6 bases in between. The CDR3 is 13 amino acids. CDR3: CASSYVAGNTIYF. CDR3 coding DNA: TGTGCCAGCAGTTATGTTGCTGGAAACACCATATATTTT.

This rearrangement joins TRBV18 to TRBJ2-7; 9 positions agree with TRBD2. Germline trimming cut 1 base from V and 1 base from J; bases unmatched to any gene: 5. Germline V lookup: CDR1 KGHSH, CDR2 LQKENI. The CDR3 runs to 16 residues. The CDR3 region has the DNA TGTGCCAGCTCACCACGCGAGCGGGGGGTTTCCTACGAGCAGTACTTC. It codes for CASSPRERGVSYEQYF.

This sequence joins TRBV15 and TRBJ1-2; D possibly corresponds to TRBD1 (6 bases). Per the germline V gene, CDR1 is LNHNV and CDR2 is YYDKDF (reference sequence). The CDR3 is made up of 15 amino acids. Trimming pared 0 bases from V and 9 bases from J, leaving 17 bases between. CDR3 amino acids: CATSRDRPGELSYTF. The CDR3 bases are TGTGCCACCAGCAGAGATCGTCCAGGGGAGTTGAGCTACACCTTC.